The rows below give T cell receptor beta chains drawn from one sample of a study of blood T cell repertoires in COVID-19. Generated by immunoSEQ multiplex PCR, the TCRdb table keeps only in-frame clones and is missing some. The sample carries 120,000 to 150,000 clones, about 87% recorded once. The sequencing sample was made of peripheral blood. These TCRs come from a woman between 50 and 59 years old with active or convalescent COVID-19. The CDR3 runs from the conserved cysteine through the conserved F or W. The D gene is left open where the match is weak. Clone sizes are given selectively: once, few, many, or a class where the clone is expanded.

length	size	V	J	D	DNA	CDR3
15	many	TRBV2	TRBJ2-6	-	TGTGCCAGCGGGGACTCCTACTCTGGGGCCAACGTCCTGACTTTC	CASGDSYSGANVLTF
16	-	TRBV19	TRBJ1-4	-	TGTGCCAGTAGTATAGCTCCACGGACGGGGAATGAAAAACTGTTTTTT	CASSIAPRTGNEKLFF
16	once	TRBV10-3	TRBJ1-1	TRBD1	TGTGCCATCAGTGAGTCGAAGGGACAGGGGAACACTGAAGCTTTCTTT	CAISESKGQGNTEAFF
18	-	TRBV6-2/TRBV6-3	TRBJ2-3	TRBD2	TGTGCCAGCAGTTACGGGACTAGGGCTAGCGGGGGAACAGATACGCAGTATTTT	CASSYGTRASGGTDTQYF
13	few	TRBV14	TRBJ1-2	-	TGTGCCAGCAGCCCAGGGGCCGCGGGTGGCTACACCTTC	CASSPGAAGGYTF
16	-	TRBV6-2/TRBV6-3	TRBJ2-6	-	TGTGCCAGCAGTACTGCGGGGAGCTCTGGGGCCAACGTCCTGACTTTC	CASSTAGSSGANVLTF
16	-	TRBV5-1	TRBJ1-3	-	TGCGCCAGCAGCCCATCAAATCCGAGCTCTGGAAACACCATATATTTT	CASSPSNPSSGNTIYF
12	-	TRBV10-3	TRBJ1-2	TRBD1	TGTGCCGTTGGACAGGGGAACTATGGCTACACCTTC	CAVGQGNYGYTF
15	-	TRBV7-2	TRBJ2-5	TRBD2	TGTGCCAGCAGCTTATTGGTGGGAGGGTCCGAGACCCAGTACTTC	CASSLLVGGSETQYF
11	-	TRBV2	TRBJ1-1	-	TGTGCCAGCATCCAATACACTGAAGCTTTCTTT	CASIQYTEAFF
16	-	TRBV6-6	TRBJ2-5	TRBD2	TGTGCCAGCAGTTGGGGACTAGCGGGGGGGAAAGAGACCCAGTACTTC	CASSWGLAGGKETQYF
15	once	TRBV4-3	TRBJ2-2	-	TGCGCCAGCAGCCAAGATCAGCAGGGTAGTGGGGAGCTGTTTTTT	CASSQDQQGSGELFF
13	-	TRBV12-3/TRBV12-4	TRBJ1-2	-	TGTGCCAGCAGTTTAAGGGGTCCCTATGGCTACACCTTC	CASSLRGPYGYTF
15	-	TRBV27	TRBJ1-1	-	TGTGCCAGCAGCTTTCTGACTCCAGTTAACACTGAAGCTTTCTTT	CASSFLTPVNTEAFF
15	-	TRBV7-2	TRBJ1-6	-	TGTGCCAGCAGCTTACAGGGGCTAAATAATTCACCCCTCCACTTT	CASSLQGLNNSPLHF
16	-	TRBV5-1	TRBJ2-3	-	TGCGCCAGCAGCGGGGGACTTTTAGAGAGCACAGATACGCAGTATTTT	CASSGGLLESTDTQYF
14	-	TRBV5-8	TRBJ2-7	-	TGTGCCAGCAGCTTCAGAGGGGGGGGGAACGAGCAGTACTTC	CASSFRGGGNEQYF
17	-	TRBV3-1/TRBV3-2	TRBJ1-4	TRBD1	TGTGCCAGCAGCCAAGGAACCAGGACAGGGGGGGAGGTAAAACTGTTTTTT	CASSQGTRTGGEVKLFF
18	-	TRBV27	TRBJ1-4	-	TGTGCCAGCAGTAGACTACTCCGGACGGCAGCAACTAATGAAAAACTGTTTTTT	CASSRLLRTAATNEKLFF
13	-	TRBV2	TRBJ1-2	-	TGTGCCAGCGGCCCTTTACAGGGCTATGGCTACACCTTC	CASGPLQGYGYTF
19	-	TRBV1	TRBJ2-1	-	TGCACCAGCAGCCAAGAAAGGCAACACGGGGGAGTCTCCTACAATGAGCAGTTCTTC	CTSSQERQHGGVSYNEQFF
13	-	TRBV12-3/TRBV12-4	TRBJ1-1	TRBD1	TGTGCCAGCAGACCAACAGGGGGCACTGAAGCTTTCTTT	CASRPTGGTEAFF
16	-	TRBV7-2	TRBJ2-2	TRBD1	TGTGCCAGCAGCTTAAGGGACAGGGAGTGGACCGGGGAGCTGTTTTTT	CASSLRDREWTGELFF
16	-	TRBV4-2	TRBJ2-7	-	TGTGCCAGCAGCCAAGAACACACCTTGCTTTACTACGAGCAGTACTTC	CASSQEHTLLYYEQYF
14	-	TRBV18	TRBJ1-5	-	TGTGCCAGCTCACAGGAGCATAGCAATCAGCCCCAGCATTTT	CASSQEHSNQPQHF
15	-	TRBV6-5	TRBJ1-1	-	TGTGCCAGCAGTATACAACAGGGCCTGAACACTGAAGCTTTCTTT	CASSIQQGLNTEAFF
15	-	TRBV2	TRBJ2-1	-	TGTGCCAGCAGTGAACGACTAGTACCCTACAATGAGCAGTTCTTC	CASSERLVPYNEQFF
15	-	TRBV7-6	TRBJ1-3	-	TGTGCCAGCAGCTTAAGGGAGAACTCTGGAAACACCATATATTTT	CASSLRENSGNTIYF
14	-	TRBV6-2/TRBV6-3	TRBJ2-2	-	TGTGCCAGCAGTTACTTCGGTATTCCCGGGGAGCTGTTTTTT	CASSYFGIPGELFF
13	-	TRBV7-3	TRBJ1-5	-	TGTGCCAGCAGCTTAACGCGAGATCAGCCCCAGCATTTT	CASSLTRDQPQHF
16	-	TRBV10-3	TRBJ2-2	TRBD2	TGTGCCATCAGTGACCCCAGCGGGACTGGGACCGGGGAGCTGTTTTTT	CAISDPSGTGTGELFF
10	once	TRBV20-1	TRBJ2-1	-	TGCAGTGTCCGGGATGCTGAGCAGTTCTTC	CSVRDAEQFF
17	-	TRBV6-6	TRBJ2-2	TRBD1	TGTGCCAGCAGTCCCTTGGGGGACAGGGGGGGTACCGGGGAGCTGTTTTTT	CASSPLGDRGGTGELFF
15	-	TRBV19	TRBJ1-4	-	TGTGCCAGTAATGGGAGAGTAACAACTAATGAAAAACTGTTTTTT	CASNGRVTTNEKLFF
13	-	TRBV5-1	TRBJ2-1	-	TGCGCCAGCAGCGTGGCCCTAAACAATGAGCAGTTCTTC	CASSVALNNEQFF
15	-	TRBV6-2/TRBV6-3	TRBJ2-7	TRBD1	TGTGCCAGCAACCCCAGTGACAGGGGGCAATACGAGCAGTACTTC	CASNPSDRGQYEQYF
14	-	TRBV5-8	TRBJ2-1	TRBD1	TGTGCCAGCAGCTTGGGACAGGGAAGGAATGAGCAGTTCTTC	CASSLGQGRNEQFF
15	once	TRBV27	TRBJ1-1	TRBD1	TGTGCCAGCAGTTTTCGCCAGGGGGCGAGCACTGAAGCTTTCTTT	CASSFRQGASTEAFF
15	-	TRBV5-1	TRBJ1-1	TRBD1	TGCGCCAGCAGATTACAGGGGGAGGCGGGAACTGAAGCTTTCTTT	CASRLQGEAGTEAFF
18	once	TRBV6-1	TRBJ2-1	TRBD2	TGTGCCAGCAGTGGAACTAGCGGGGGGACCTACACCAACAATGAGCAGTTCTTC	CASSGTSGGTYTNNEQFF
13	few	TRBV9	TRBJ1-1	-	TGTGCCAGCAGCCCCGCCGGGGGGACTGAAGCTTTCTTT	CASSPAGGTEAFF